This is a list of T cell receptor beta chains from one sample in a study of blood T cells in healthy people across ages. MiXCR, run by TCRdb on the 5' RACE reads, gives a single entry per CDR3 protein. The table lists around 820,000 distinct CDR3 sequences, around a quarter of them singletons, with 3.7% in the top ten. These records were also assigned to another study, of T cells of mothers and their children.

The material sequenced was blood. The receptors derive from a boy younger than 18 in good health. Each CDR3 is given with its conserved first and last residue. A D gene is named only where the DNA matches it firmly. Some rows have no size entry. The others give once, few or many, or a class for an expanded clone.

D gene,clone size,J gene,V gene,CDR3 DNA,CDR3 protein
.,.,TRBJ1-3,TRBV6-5,TGTGCCAGCAGTTACTCCTGGTCCCCTGGAAACACCATATATTTT,CASSYSWSPGNTIYF
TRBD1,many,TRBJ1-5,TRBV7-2,TGTGCCAGCAGCGAGGCAGGGGGCAGGAATCAGCCCCAGCATTTT,CASSEAGGRNQPQHF
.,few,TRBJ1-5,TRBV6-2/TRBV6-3,TGTGCCAGCGCCTTTGACAGCTTATATCAGCCCCAGCATTTT,CASAFDSLYQPQHF
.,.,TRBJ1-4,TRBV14,TGTGCCAGCAGCCCCGGATCTGAGGTAGAAAGTGAAAAACTGTTTTTT,CASSPGSEVESEKLFF
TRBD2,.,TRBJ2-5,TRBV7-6,TGTGCCACAGCGGGGAGCCAAGAGACCCAGTACTTC,CATAGSQETQYF
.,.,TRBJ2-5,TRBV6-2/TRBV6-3,TGTGCCAGCAGCCCCAGACAGGCCCAAGAGACCCAGTACTTC,CASSPRQAQETQYF
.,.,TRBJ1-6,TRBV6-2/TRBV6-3,TGTGCCAGCAGTTACTCGACTTTTCTAGAGACGATCCACTTT,CASSYSTFLETIHF
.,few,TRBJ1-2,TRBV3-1,TGTGCCAGCAGCCCGGGAGATAGCGGCTATGGCTACACCTTC,CASSPGDSGYGYTF
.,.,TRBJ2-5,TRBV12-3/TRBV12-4,TGTGCCAGCAAGATTGGTGAAGAGACCCAGTACTTC,CASKIGEETQYF
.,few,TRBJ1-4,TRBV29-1,TGCAGCGTCGAGGGGGTTAATGAAAAACTGTTTTTT,CSVEGVNEKLFF
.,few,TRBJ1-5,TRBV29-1,TGCAGCGTTGCGACAGACCATAGCAATCAGCCCCAGCATTTT,CSVATDHSNQPQHF
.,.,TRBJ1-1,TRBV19,TGTGCCAGTAGTACCCCGGGGGGAAGAACTGAAGCTTTCTTT,CASSTPGGRTEAFF
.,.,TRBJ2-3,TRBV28,TGTGCCAGCAGTTTACGAACAGGGAGCCCAGATACGCAGTATTTT,CASSLRTGSPDTQYF
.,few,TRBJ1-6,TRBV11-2,TGTGCCAGCAGCCCGAGGAGTTCATATTCACCCCTCCACTTT,CASSPRSSYSPLHF
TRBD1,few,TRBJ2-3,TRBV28,TGTGCCAGCAGCGCCCCCGGACAGGGGGGAATAGATACGCAGTATTTT,CASSAPGQGGIDTQYF
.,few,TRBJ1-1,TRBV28,TGTGCCAGCAGGGAAGCAGGGGCCTACACTGAAGCTTTCTTT,CASREAGAYTEAFF
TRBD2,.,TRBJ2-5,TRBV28,TGTGCCAGCAGTTCAGGACTAGCGGGGGGGCATCTGAGAGAGACCCAGTACTTC,CASSSGLAGGHLRETQYF
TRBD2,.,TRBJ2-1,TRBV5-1,TGCGCCAGCAACGGACTAGCGGGAGTAGAGGGTGAGCAGTTCTTC,CASNGLAGVEGEQFF
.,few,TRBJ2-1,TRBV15,TGTGCCACCAGCAATTGGACGAGCTCCTACAATGAGCAGTTCTTC,CATSNWTSSYNEQFF
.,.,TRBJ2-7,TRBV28,TGTGCCAGCATTAATCCCAGGGGTCGCTACGAGCAGTACTTC,CASINPRGRYEQYF
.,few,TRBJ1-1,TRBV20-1,TGCAGCTCAGGGGCGAATCAACTTAACACTGAAGCTTTCTTT,CSSGANQLNTEAFF
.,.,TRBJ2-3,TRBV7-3,TGTGCCAGCAGCTTGGTGGGACGGTCAAGCACAGATACGCAGTATTTT,CASSLVGRSSTDTQYF
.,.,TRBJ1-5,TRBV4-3,TGCGCCAGCAGCCAACTGAGACAGTTCAATCAGCCCCAGCATTTT,CASSQLRQFNQPQHF
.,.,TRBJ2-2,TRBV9,TGTGCCAGCAGCGAAGAGGACTGGCTCACCGGGGAGCTGTTTTTT,CASSEEDWLTGELFF
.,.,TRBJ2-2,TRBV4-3,TGCGCCAGCAGCTGGAGTCGGGCCGGGGAGCTGTTTTTT,CASSWSRAGELFF
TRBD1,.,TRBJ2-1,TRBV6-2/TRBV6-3,TGCGCCAGCAGTTTCCGGGACAGGGTTGGTGGGCAGTTCTTC,CASSFRDRVGGQFF
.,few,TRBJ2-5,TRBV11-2,TGTGCCAGCAGCTCGCAGGTTAGGGAGACCCAGTACTTC,CASSSQVRETQYF